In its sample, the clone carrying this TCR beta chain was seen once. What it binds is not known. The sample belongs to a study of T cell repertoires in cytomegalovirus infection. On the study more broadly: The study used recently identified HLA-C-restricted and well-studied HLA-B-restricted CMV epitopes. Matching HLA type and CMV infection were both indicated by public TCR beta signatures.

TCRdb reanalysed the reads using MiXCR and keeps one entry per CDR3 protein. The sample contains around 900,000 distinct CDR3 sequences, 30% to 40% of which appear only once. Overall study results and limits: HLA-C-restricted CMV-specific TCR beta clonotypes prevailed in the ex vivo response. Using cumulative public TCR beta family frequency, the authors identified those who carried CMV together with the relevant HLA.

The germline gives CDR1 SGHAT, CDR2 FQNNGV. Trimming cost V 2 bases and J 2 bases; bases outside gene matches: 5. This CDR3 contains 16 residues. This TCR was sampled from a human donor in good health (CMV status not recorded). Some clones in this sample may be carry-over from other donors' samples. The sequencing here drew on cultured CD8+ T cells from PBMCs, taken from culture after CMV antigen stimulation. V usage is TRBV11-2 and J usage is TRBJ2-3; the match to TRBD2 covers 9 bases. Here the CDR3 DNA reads TGTGCCAGCAGCTTATTAGCGGGGGTCTTCACAGATACGCAGTATTTT. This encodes CASSLLAGVFTDTQYF.